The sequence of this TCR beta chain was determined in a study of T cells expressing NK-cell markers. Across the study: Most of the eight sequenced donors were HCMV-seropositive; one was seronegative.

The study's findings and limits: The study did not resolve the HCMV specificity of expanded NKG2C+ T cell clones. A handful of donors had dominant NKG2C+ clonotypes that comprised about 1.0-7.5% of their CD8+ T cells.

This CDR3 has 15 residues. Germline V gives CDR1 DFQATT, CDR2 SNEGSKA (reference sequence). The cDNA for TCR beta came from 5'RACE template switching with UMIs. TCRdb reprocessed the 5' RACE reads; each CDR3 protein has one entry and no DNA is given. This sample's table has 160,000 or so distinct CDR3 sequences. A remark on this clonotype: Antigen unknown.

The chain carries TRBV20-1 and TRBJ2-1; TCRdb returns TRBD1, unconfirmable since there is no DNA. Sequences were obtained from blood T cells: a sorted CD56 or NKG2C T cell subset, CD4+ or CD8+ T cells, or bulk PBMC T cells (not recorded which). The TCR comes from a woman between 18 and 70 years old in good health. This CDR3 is CSAGEGAGAYNEQFF.